The 11 T cell receptor beta chains listed next were all sequenced from one sample in a study of cytomegalovirus exposure and HLA in healthy donors (dated by TCRdb to about 2017). Libraries came from the immunoSEQ multiplex PCR assay. For the multiplex PCR, a mixture combining 60 forward primers for TCR Vbeta segments and 13 reverse primers for TCR Jbeta segments was used. The source is immuneACCESS, and TCRdb retained only in-frame sequences with V and J called. Part of the clones is not carried over; for the studies checked, unresolved V genes explain less than half of this, and the remainder is unexplained. The sample includes roughly 190,000 clones, with about 85% observed a single time. Approximately 1.4% of the sample is held by the ten biggest clonotypes. The specimen sequenced was PBMCs. The source of these receptors is a woman between 50 and 59 years old in good health and CMV-seronegative.

Comment on this clone: The junction departs from germline at one end; a sequencing error may be responsible. The chain joins TRBV7-9 to TRBJ2-2; D ambiguous. Germline-derived CDR1 and CDR2 are SEHNR and FQNEAQ (reference sequence). CDR3 length equals 12 residues. This CDR3 reads CSSSSFTGELFF. The CDR3 bases are TGTTCCAGCAGCTCCTTTACCGGGGAGCTGTTTTTT.

V is TRBV18 and J is TRBJ2-2; 9 positions agree with TRBD1. In germline, CDR1 is KGHSH, CDR2 LQKENI. This CDR3 comprises 16 residues. V shed 2 bases and J 7 bases; nucleotides not matched to a gene: 8. CDR3 nucleotide sequence: TGTGCCAGCTCACCAGGGACAGGGCCTTCTGACGGGGAGCTGTTTTTT. Its translation is CASSPGTGPSDGELFF.

This clone was seen a handful of times. The chain couples TRBV6-1 to TRBJ2-7; a possible D gene is TRBD1 (7 bases). Germline assignment: CDR1 MNHNS and CDR2 SASEGT. The CDR3 loop spans 14 amino acids. With 1 base removed from V and 3 bases from J, the gap between germline ends came to 10 bases. CDR3 sequence (DNA): TGTGCCAGCAGTGAAGGGGGGGACAGCTACGAGCAGTACTTC. It codes for CASSEGGDSYEQYF.

The V gene is TRBV9, the J gene TRBJ2-7, with D possibly TRBD1 on 5 matching bases. Germline-derived CDR1 and CDR2 are SGDLS and YYNGEE. The CDR3 covers 16 residues. V lost 4 bases to trimming and J lost 6 bases, with 23 bases between them. The CDR3 sequence: CASSTETEILPTEQYF. The CDR3 DNA sequence: TGTGCCAGCAGCACCGAGACAGAGATCTTACCTACCGAGCAGTACTTC.

The CDR3 DNA reads TGCGCCAGCAGCCAAGGACAGGGAGGCGGGAGGGCCCTCGGAAATGAGCAGTTCTTC. Amino acid sequence: CASSQGQGGGRALGNEQFF. This sequence joins TRBV4-3 and TRBJ2-1, with TRBD2 matching over 9 bases. CDR1 is LGHNA and CDR2 is YSLEER in the germline V gene. CDR3 length: 19 residues. V gave up 1 base and J gave up 7 bases; unmatched junction bases: 17.

V usage is TRBV11-2 and J usage is TRBJ1-1; TRBD1 matches 11 bases. The trim removed 5 bases at V and 9 bases at J, leaving 5 bases unmatched. This CDR3 spans 13 amino acids. Germline V lookup: CDR1 SGHAT, CDR2 FQNNGV. CDR3 region: CASSPGTGGQAFF. The DNA for the CDR3 is TGTGCCAGCAGCCCAGGGACAGGGGGACAAGCTTTCTTT.

This rearrangement joins TRBV25-1 to TRBJ1-6; D is undetermined. Germline CDR1 is MGHDK and CDR2 is SYGVNS. Trimming took 6 bases from V and 4 from J, leaving 10 bases between them. The CDR3 has 14 residues. The DNA of the CDR3 is TGTGCCAGCAGACGGGAGTTATATAATTCACCCCTCCACTTT. The encoded protein is CASRRELYNSPLHF.

The chain recombines TRBV28 with TRBJ1-5; D uncertain. The length of the CDR3 is 14 residues. The ends were cut back, 8 bases at V and 1 base at J, with 12 bases in the middle. CDR1 is MDHEN, CDR2 SYDVKM, per germline. The DNA of the CDR3 is TGTGCCAGCCAGACTTCCGGGAGCAATCAGCCCCAGCATTTT. It is translated as CASQTSGSNQPQHF.

The rearrangement joins TRBV28 to TRBJ2-7; D call uncertain. The germline V and J ends were trimmed by 5 bases and 2 bases, with 4 bases remaining between them. The germline V gene encodes CDR1 MDHEN and CDR2 SYDVKM. The CDR3 contains 11 residues. For the CDR3, the DNA is TGTGCCAGCAGTGAGACCTACGAGCAGTACTTC. Amino acid sequence: CASSETYEQYF.

This chain connects TRBV2 to TRBJ2-1; no reliable D call. This CDR3 contains 12 residues. V lost 7 bases and J 7 bases, leaving 11 bases between the germline ends. Germline V CDR1 and CDR2: SNHLY, FYNNEI. CDR3 sequence (DNA): TGTGCCAGCACCGACGACGGGAATGAGCAGTTCTTC. This gives the protein CASTDDGNEQFF.

The genes are TRBV11-1 and TRBJ2-1, with 15 bases identical to TRBD2. V shed 4 bases and J 8 bases; nucleotides not matched to a gene: 9. Germline CDR1 and CDR2: SGHAT and FQDESV (reference sequence). The CDR3 sequence is 17 residues long. This CDR3 is CASSSRTSGGAKDEQFF. The CDR3 DNA is TGTGCCAGCAGCTCACGGACTAGCGGGGGGGCTAAGGATGAGCAGTTCTTC. Based on the CDR3 plus reference TRBV11-1 and TRBJ2-1, the full variable domain is EAEVAQSPRYKITEKSQAVAFWCDPISGHATLYWYRQILGQGPELLVQFQDESVVDDSQLPKDRFSAERLKGVDSTLKIQPAELGDSAMYLCASSSRTSGGAKDEQFFGPGTRLTVL.